What follows describes a single T cell receptor beta chain. This sample stems from a study of blood T cell repertoires in COVID-19. Source study methods: From reference gene primer amplification, estimates of nucleated cell counts were derived. Here immunoSEQ multiplex PCR was the method, and the copy in TCRdb shows in-frame clones only, minus some. The DNA gave D and trimming, while V, J and clone size come from that table. The profile shows roughly 150,000 clones, about 80% of them singletons. This sequence was found in a man between 60 and 75 years old with acute or convalescent COVID-19. Sequenced sample: peripheral blood.

The CDR3 loop is CASSQGGRPNTEAFF. The CDR3 nucleotides are TGTGCCAGCAGCCAAGGAGGCAGACCTAACACTGAAGCTTTCTTT. This chain links TRBV4-2 with TRBJ1-1; D not resolved. V was pared by 1 base and J by 2 bases, with 11 bases between. CDR1 is LGHNA, CDR2 YNFKEQ, per germline. The CDR3 is made up of 15 amino acids.